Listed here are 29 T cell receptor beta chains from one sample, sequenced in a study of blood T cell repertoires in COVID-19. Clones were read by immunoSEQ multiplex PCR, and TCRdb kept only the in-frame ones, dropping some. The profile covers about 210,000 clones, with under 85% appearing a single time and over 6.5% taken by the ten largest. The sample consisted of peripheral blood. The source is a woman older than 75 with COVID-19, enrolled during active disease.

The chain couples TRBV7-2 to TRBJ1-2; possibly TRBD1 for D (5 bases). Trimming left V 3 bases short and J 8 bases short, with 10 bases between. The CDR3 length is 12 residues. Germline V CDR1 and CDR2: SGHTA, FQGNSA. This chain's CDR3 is CASSFQGAGYTF. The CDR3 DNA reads TGTGCCAGCAGCTTTCAAGGGGCCGGCTACACCTTC.

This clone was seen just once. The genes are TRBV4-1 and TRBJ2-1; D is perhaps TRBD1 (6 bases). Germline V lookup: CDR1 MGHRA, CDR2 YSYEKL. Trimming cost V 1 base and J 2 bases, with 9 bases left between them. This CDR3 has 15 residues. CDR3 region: CASSQGRTAYNEQFF. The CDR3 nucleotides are TGCGCCAGCAGCCAAGGCCGGACAGCCTACAATGAGCAGTTCTTC.

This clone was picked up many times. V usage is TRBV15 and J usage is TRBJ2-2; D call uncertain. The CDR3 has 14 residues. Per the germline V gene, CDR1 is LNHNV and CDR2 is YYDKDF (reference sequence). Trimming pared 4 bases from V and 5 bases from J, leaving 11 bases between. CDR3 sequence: CATSTPSRTGELFF. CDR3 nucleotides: TGTGCCACCAGCACGCCTAGTCGGACCGGGGAGCTGTTTTTT.

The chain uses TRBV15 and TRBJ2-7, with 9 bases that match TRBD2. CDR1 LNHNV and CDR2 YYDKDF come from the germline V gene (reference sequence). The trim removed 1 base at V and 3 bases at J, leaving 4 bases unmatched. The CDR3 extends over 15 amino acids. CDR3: CATSRGTSENYEQYF. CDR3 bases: TGTGCCACCAGCAGAGGGACTAGCGAAAACTACGAGCAGTACTTC.

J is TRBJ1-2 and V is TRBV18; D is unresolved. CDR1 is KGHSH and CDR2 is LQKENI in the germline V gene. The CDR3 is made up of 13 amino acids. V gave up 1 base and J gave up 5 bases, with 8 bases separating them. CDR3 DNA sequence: TGTGCCAGCTCACCACGAGGGAATTATGGCTACACCTTC. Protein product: CASSPRGNYGYTF.

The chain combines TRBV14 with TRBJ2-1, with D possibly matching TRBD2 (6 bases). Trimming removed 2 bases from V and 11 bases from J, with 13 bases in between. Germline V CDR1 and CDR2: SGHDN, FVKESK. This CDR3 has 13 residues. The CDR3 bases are TGTGCCAGCAGCCAATTCGGCACTAGCCAGCAGTTCTTC. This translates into CASSQFGTSQQFF.

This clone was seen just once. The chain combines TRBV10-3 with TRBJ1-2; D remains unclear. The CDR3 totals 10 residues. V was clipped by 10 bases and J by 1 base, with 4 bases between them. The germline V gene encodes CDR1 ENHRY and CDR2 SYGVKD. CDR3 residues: CATLNYGYTF. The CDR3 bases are TGTGCCACACTTAACTATGGCTACACCTTC.

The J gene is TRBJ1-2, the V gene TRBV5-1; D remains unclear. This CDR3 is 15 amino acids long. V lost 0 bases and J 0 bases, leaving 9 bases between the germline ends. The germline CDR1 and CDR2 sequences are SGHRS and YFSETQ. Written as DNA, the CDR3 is TGCGCCAGCAGCTTGGGCGCTCGGGCTAACTATGGCTACACCTTC. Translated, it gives CASSLGARANYGYTF.

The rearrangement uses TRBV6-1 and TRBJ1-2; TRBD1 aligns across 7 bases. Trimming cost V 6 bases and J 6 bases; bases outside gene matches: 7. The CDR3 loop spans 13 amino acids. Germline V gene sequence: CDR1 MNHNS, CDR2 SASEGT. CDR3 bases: TGTGCCAGCAGGCGTAAGGGGACAGATGGCTACACCTTC. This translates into CASRRKGTDGYTF.

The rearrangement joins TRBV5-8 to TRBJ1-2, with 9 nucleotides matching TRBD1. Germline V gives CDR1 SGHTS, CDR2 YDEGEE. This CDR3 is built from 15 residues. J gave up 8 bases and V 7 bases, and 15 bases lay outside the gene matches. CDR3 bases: TGTGCCAGCCGAAAAAGGGACAGGGAAGAGGTCGGCTACACCTTC. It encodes CASRKRDREEVGYTF.

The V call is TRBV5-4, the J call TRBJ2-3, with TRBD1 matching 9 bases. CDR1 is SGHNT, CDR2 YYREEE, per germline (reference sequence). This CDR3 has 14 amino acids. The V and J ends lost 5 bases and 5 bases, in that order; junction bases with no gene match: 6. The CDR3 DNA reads TGTGCCAGCAGTTTGCCGACAGGGGGAGATACGCAGTATTTT. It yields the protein CASSLPTGGDTQYF.

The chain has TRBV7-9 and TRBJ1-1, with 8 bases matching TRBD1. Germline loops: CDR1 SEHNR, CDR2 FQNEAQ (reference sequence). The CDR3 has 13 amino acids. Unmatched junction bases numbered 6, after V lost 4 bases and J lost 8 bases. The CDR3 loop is CASSSGQEPEAFF. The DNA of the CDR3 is TGTGCCAGCAGCTCGGGACAGGAGCCAGAAGCTTTCTTT.

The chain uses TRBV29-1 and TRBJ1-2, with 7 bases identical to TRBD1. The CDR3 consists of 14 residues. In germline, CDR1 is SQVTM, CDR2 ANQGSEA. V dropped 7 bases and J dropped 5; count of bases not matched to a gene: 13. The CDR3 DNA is TGCAGCGCCCGGGTCATGGACAGGCCGTATGGCTACACCTTC. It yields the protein CSARVMDRPYGYTF.

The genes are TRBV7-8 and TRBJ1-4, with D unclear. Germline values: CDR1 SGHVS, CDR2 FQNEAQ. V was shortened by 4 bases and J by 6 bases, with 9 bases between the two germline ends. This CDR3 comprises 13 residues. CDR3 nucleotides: TGTGCCAGCAGCTGGGTCGGGGATGAAAAACTGTTTTTT. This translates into CASSWVGDEKLFF.

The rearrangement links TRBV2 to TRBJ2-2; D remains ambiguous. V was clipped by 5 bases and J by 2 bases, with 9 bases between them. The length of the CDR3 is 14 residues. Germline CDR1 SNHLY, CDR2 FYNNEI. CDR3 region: CASSYTTNTGELFF. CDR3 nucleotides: TGTGCCAGCAGTTATACCACAAACACCGGGGAGCTGTTTTTT.

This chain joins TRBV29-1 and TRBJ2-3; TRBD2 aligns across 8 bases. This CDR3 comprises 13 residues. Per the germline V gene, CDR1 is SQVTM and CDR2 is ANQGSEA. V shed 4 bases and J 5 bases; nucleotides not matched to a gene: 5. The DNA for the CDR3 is TGCAGCGTTGCTGGCGGGAGGAGAGATACGCAGTATTTT. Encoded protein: CSVAGGRRDTQYF.

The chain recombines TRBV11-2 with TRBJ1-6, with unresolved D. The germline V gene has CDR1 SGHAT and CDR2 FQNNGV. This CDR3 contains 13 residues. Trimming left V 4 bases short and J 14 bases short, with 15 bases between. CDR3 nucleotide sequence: TGTGCCAGCAGCTCTGGACCCCGAGGGACCCTCCACTTT. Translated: CASSSGPRGTLHF.

The chain's CDR3 is CASSTGPTGSGGSGANVLTF. Here the CDR3 DNA reads TGCGCCAGCAGCACAGGACCAACAGGGAGCGGGGGATCTGGGGCCAACGTCCTGACTTTC. The chain has TRBV5-1 and TRBJ2-6; 8 bases align to TRBD2. J lost 1 base, V lost 4 bases, and 16 bases had no gene match. Germline CDR1 SGHRS, CDR2 YFSETQ. CDR3 length equals 20 residues.

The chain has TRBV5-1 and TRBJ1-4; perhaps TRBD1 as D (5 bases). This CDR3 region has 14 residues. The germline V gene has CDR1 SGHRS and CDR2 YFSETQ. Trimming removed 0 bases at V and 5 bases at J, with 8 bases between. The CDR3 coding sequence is TGCGCCAGCAGCTTGGGACAGCTAAATGAAAAACTGTTTTTT. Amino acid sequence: CASSLGQLNEKLFF.

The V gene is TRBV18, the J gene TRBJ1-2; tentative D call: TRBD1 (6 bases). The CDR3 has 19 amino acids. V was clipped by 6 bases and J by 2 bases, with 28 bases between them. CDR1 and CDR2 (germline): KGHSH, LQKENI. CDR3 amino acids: CASSAQPLSPTGFNYGYTF. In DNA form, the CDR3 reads TGTGCCAGCTCTGCGCAACCGTTATCACCTACAGGGTTCAACTATGGCTACACCTTC.

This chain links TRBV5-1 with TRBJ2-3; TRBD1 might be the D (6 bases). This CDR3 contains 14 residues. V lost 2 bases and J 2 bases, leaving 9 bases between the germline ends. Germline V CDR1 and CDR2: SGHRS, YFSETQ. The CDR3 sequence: CASSFRGPTDTQYF. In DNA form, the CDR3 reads TGCGCCAGCAGCTTCAGGGGCCCCACAGATACGCAGTATTTT.

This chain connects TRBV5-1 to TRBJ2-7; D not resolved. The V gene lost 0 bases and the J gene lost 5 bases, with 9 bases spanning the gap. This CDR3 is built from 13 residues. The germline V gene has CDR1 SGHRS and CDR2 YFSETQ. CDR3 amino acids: CASSLAVEDEQYF. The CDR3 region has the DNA TGCGCCAGCAGCTTGGCCGTCGAGGACGAGCAGTACTTC. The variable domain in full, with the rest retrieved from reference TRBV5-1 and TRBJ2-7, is KAGVTQTPRYLIKTRGQQVTLSCSPISGHRSVSWYQQTPGQGLQFLFEYFSETQRNKGNFPGRFSGRQFSNSRSEMNVSTLELGDSALYLCASSLAVEDEQYFGPGTRLTVT.

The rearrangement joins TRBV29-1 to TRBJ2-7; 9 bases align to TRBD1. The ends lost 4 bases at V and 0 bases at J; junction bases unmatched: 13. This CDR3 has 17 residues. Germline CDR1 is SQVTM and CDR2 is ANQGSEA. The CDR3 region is CSVGGDPDRGASYEQYF. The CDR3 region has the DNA TGCAGCGTTGGGGGGGATCCCGACAGGGGGGCCTCCTACGAGCAGTACTTC.

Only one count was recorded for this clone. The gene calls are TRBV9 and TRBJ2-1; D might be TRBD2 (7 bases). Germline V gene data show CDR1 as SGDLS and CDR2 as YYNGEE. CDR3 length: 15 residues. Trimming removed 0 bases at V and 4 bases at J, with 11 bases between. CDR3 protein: CASSVGGGAYNEQFF. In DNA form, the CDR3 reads TGTGCCAGCAGCGTAGGAGGGGGGGCGTACAATGAGCAGTTCTTC. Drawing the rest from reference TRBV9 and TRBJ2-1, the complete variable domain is DSGVTQTPKHLITATGQRVTLRCSPRSGDLSVYWYQQSLDQGLQFLIQYYNGEERAKGNILERFSAQQFPDLHSELNLSSLELGDSALYFCASSVGGGAYNEQFFGPGTRLTVL.

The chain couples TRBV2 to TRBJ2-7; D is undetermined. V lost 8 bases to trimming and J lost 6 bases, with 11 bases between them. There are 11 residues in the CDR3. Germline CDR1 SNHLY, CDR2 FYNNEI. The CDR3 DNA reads TGTGCCAGCGGTTATCTAGGCGAGCAGTACTTC. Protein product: CASGYLGEQYF.

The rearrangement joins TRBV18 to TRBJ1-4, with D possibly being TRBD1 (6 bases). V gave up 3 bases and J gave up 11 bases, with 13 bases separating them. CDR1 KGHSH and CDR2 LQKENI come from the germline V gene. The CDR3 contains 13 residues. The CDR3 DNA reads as TGTGCCAGCTCACCCACGGGGGGGGCCAAACTGTTTTTT. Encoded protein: CASSPTGGAKLFF.

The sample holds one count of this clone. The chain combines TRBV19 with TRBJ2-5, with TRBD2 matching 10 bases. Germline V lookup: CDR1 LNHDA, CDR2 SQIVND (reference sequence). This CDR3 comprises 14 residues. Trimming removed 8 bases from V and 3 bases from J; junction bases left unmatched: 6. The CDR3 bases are TGTGCCAGTGGTTCTAGCGGGGGAAAAGAGACCCAGTACTTC. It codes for CASGSSGGKETQYF.

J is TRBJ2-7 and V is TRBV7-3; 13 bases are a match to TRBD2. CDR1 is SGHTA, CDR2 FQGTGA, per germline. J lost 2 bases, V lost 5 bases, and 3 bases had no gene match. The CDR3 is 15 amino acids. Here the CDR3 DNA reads TGTGCCAGCAGCGAGACTAGCGGGGGGCCCTACGAGCAGTACTTC. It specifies CASSETSGGPYEQYF.

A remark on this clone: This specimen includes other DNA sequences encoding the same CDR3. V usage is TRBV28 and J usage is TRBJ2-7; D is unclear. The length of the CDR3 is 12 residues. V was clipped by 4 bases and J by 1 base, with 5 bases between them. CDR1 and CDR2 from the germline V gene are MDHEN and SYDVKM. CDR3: CASSSPSYEQYF. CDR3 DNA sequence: TGTGCCAGCAGTTCCCCTTCCTACGAGCAGTACTTC.